This passage covers 12 T cell receptor beta chains from one sample sequenced in a study of Graves' ophthalmopathy and Graves' hyperthyroidism. Amplified material comprised TCR beta CDR3 regions derived from RNA transcripts. In the first round, RT-PCR was carried out with HTBI primers, and a multiplex PCR formed the second round. One entry per CDR3 protein, called by TCRdb with MiXCR from the multiplex PCR reads. Seen here are 650,000 to 800,000 distinct CDR3 sequences, over 40% observed once, and the top ten hold 3% to 4%. Sample: peripheral blood. The receptor source for this set is an adult man with Graves' ophthalmopathy.

The chain has TRBV5-4 and TRBJ2-5; D not resolved. This CDR3 region has 17 residues. The germline V gene encodes CDR1 SGHNT and CDR2 YYREEE (reference sequence). The germline V and J ends were trimmed by 1 base and 3 bases, with 19 bases remaining between them. CDR3 sequence reads: CASSLIGQSSKEETQYF. In DNA, the CDR3 is TGTGCCAGCAGCTTGATAGGGCAGAGCTCTAAGGAAGAGACCCAGTACTTC.

This clonotype has at least ten counts. The genes are TRBV9 and TRBJ1-2; TRBD1 aligns across 9 bases. V was pared by 0 bases and J by 9 bases, with 6 bases of the junction left unmatched. Germline loops: CDR1 SGDLS, CDR2 YYNGEE. This CDR3 spans 14 amino acids. This CDR3 reads CASSVDPGQGRYTF. The CDR3 DNA sequence: TGTGCCAGCAGCGTAGATCCGGGACAGGGTCGCTACACCTTC.

This clonotype has ten or more counts. The V call is TRBV19, the J call TRBJ1-5; D gene uncertain. Trimming shortened V by 1 base and J by 7 bases, and 11 bases separated the two germline ends. The CDR3 loop spans 14 amino acids. The germline gives CDR1 LNHDA, CDR2 SQIVND (reference sequence). CDR3 DNA: TGTGCCAGTAGTATAGGTCAGCCATCCCAGCCCCAGCATTTT. It specifies CASSIGQPSQPQHF.

This chain uses TRBV5-4 with TRBJ1-1, with TRBD1 as a possible D gene (6 bases). The CDR3 covers 15 residues. Germline V gene sequence: CDR1 SGHNT, CDR2 YYREEE (reference sequence). Trimming removed 0 bases at V and 10 bases at J, with 19 bases between. CDR3 DNA sequence: TGTGCCAGCAGCTTGGAAGTCTTAGGGGGACTCGGAGCTTTCTTT. This gives the protein CASSLEVLGGLGAFF. Based on the CDR3 plus reference TRBV5-4 and TRBJ1-1, the full variable domain is ETGVTQSPTHLIKTRGQQVTLRCSSQSGHNTVSWYQQALGQGPQFIFQYYREEENGRGNFPPRFSGLQFPNYSSELNVNALELDDSALYLCASSLEVLGGLGAFFGQGTRLTVV.

A few counts support this clonotype. The chain recombines TRBV9 with TRBJ2-2; D may correspond to TRBD1 or TRBD2 (5 bases each). This CDR3 is 13 amino acids long. Trimming cost V 7 bases and J 9 bases, with 16 bases left between them. CDR1 and CDR2 from the germline V gene are SGDLS and YYNGEE. The CDR3, as DNA: TGTGCCAGCTCACCACCGGGACCCAGGGAGCTGTTTTTT. Protein sequence: CASSPPGPRELFF.

The chain joins TRBV27 to TRBJ1-1; 7 bases fit TRBD1. The CDR3 extends over 15 amino acids. V was pared by 5 bases and J by 3 bases, with 9 bases of the junction left unmatched. Germline assignment: CDR1 MNHEY and CDR2 SMNVEV (reference sequence). The CDR3 bases are TGTGCCAGCAGTCCCGACAGGGTAAAATACACTGAAGCTTTCTTT. Encoded protein: CASSPDRVKYTEAFF.

The CDR3 loop is CSTLKGFSTEAFF. The CDR3, as DNA: TGCAGTACTCTAAAGGGGTTTAGCACTGAAGCTTTCTTT. The V gene is TRBV20-1, the J gene TRBJ1-1, with TRBD1 as a possible D gene (5 bases). The CDR3 extends over 13 amino acids. The V gene's germline CDR1 is DFQATT and CDR2 SNEGSKA (reference sequence). The V and J ends lost 8 bases and 4 bases respectively, with 17 bases between them.

With regard to this clonotype: At one of its ends the junction is not consistent with the germline gene, which may arise from a read error. The chain employs TRBV5-1 and TRBJ1-5, with D perhaps matching TRBD1 (6 bases). This CDR3 spans 15 amino acids. Germline CDR1 reads SGHRS; CDR2 reads YFSETQ. CDR3 region: CANSLVGGQGQPQHF. The CDR3 DNA reads TGCGCCAACAGCTTGGTTGGGGGGCAGGGGCAGCCCCAGCATTTT.

In this sample, this clonotype turned up once. A read error may produce the germline difference seen at one junction end. The chain combines TRBV6-6 with TRBJ1-1; the D is unclear. Germline CDR1 MNHNY, CDR2 SVGAGI (reference sequence). The CDR3 is 14 amino acids. CDR3 in DNA: TGTGCCATCAGTGAGTCGAGGGCGGGCACTGAAGCTTTCTTT. This codes for CAISESRAGTEAFF.

This clonotype was recorded a few times. The chain uses TRBV13 and TRBJ1-1; D unresolved. Germline V gene data show CDR1 as PRHDT and CDR2 as FYEKMQ (reference sequence). This CDR3 spans 14 amino acids. V was pared by 1 base and J by 4 bases, with 10 bases between. In DNA form, the CDR3 reads TGTGCCAGCAGCTTAGCGGGTAAAACCACTGAAGCTTTCTTT. It translates to CASSLAGKTTEAFF.

The chain has TRBV29-1 and TRBJ1-2; D is possibly TRBD1 (5 bases). In germline, CDR1 is SQVTM, CDR2 ANQGSEA. The CDR3 contains 11 residues. Trimming removed 6 bases at V and 2 bases at J, with 7 bases between. The CDR3 DNA is TGCAGCGTGGACATGAACTATGGCTACACCTTC. Translation: CSVDMNYGYTF.

DNA of the CDR3: TGTGCCAGCTCACCAGGAACAGGGAAGAATTTTGGCTACACCTTC. Protein sequence: CASSPGTGKNFGYTF. The rearrangement uses TRBV9 and TRBJ1-2, with D maybe TRBD1 (6 bases). The V gene's germline CDR1 is SGDLS and CDR2 YYNGEE. V was cut by 7 bases and J by 7 bases, with 23 bases left in between. There are 15 residues in the CDR3.